Listed here is a single T cell receptor beta chain. The antigen remains unidentified. Trimming took 1 base from V and 1 from J, leaving 17 bases between them. Germline V lookup: CDR1 SGHVS, CDR2 FQNEAQ. This CDR3 has 17 residues. With 60 Vbeta and 13 Jbeta primers, the PCR was carried out. Produced via immunoSEQ multiplex PCR; TCRdb's table is partial and in-frame only. The sample records around 110,000 clones, approximately 72% being singletons. This sample was taken from a study of cytomegalovirus exposure and HLA in healthy donors. Study as a whole: Findings of an earlier analysis included some 120 million unique TCR beta sequences from roughly 200 million T cells.

Study-wide results and caveats: Most TCR beta V segments were productive about 87% or about 30% of the time in an earlier analysis.

The genes are TRBV7-8 and TRBJ2-7; TRBD1 might be the D (5 bases). The sequenced sample was PBMCs. The receptor was derived from a man aged 18 to 35 in good health and CMV-seronegative. CDR3 nucleotides: TGTGCCAGCAGCTTAGGAGTGGCGGACAACCCATCCTACGAGCAGTACTTC. It yields the protein CASSLGVADNPSYEQYF.